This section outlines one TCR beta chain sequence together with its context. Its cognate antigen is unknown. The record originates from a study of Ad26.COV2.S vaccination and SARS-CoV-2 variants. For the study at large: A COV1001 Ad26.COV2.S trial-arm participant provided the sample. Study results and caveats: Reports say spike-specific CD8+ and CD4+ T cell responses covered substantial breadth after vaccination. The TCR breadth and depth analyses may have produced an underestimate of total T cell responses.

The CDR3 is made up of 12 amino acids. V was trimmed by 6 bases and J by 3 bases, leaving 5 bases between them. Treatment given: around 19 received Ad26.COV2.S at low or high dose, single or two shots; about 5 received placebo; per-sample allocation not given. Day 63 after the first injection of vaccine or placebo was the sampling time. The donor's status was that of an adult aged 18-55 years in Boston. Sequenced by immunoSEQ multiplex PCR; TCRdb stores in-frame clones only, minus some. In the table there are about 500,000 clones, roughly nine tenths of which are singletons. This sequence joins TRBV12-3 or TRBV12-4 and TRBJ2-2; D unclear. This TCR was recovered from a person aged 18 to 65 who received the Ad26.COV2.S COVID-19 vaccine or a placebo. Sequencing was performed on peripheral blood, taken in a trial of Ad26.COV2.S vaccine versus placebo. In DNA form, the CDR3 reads TGTGCCAGCAGCCCGGACACCGGGGAGCTGTTTTTT. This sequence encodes CASSPDTGELFF.